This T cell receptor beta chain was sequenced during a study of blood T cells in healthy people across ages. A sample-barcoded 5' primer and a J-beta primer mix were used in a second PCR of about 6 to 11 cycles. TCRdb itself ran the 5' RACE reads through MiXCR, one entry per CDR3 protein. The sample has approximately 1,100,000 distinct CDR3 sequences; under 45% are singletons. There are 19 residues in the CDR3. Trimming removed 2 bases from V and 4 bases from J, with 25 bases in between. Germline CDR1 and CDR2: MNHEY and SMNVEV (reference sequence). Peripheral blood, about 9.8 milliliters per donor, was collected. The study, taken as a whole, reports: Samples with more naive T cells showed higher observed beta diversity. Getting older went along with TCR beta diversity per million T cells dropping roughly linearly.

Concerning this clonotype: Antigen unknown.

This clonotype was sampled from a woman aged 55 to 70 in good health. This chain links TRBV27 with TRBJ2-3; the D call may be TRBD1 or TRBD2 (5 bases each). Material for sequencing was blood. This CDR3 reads CASSLPPGRRGDGADTQYF. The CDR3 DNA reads TGTGCCAGCAGTTTACCGCCGGGGCGGAGAGGGGATGGGGCAGATACGCAGTATTTT.